This T cell receptor (beta chain) derives from a study of T cells expressing NK-cell markers. For the study at large: Sorted CD3+CD56+NKG2C+, CD3+CD56+NKG2C- and CD3+CD56-NKG2C+ T cells supplied TCR beta repertoires.

What made the TCR beta cDNA was 5'RACE template switching with UMIs. TCRdb reworked the 5' RACE reads into one entry per CDR3 protein, no DNA. In all, the sample yields approximately 380,000 distinct CDR3 sequences. Findings of the study overall: These clonotypes also led the CD3+CD56-NKG2C+ fraction in several donors. Of CD8+ T cells, 1.0-7.0% belonged to dominant NKG2C+ clonotypes in five to seven donors.

Germline V gene sequence: CDR1 SGHRS, CDR2 YFSETQ. The CDR3 covers 15 residues. As to this clonotype: No antigen is known for it.

The genes are TRBV5-1 and TRBJ2-5; TCRdb outputs TRBD1, but without DNA this stays unchecked. This TCR came from a man aged 18-75 years in good health. Sequencing used blood T cells: a sorted CD56 or NKG2C T cell subset, CD4+ or CD8+ T cells, or bulk PBMC T cells (not recorded which). The chain's CDR3 is CASSPVAQESGTKYF.